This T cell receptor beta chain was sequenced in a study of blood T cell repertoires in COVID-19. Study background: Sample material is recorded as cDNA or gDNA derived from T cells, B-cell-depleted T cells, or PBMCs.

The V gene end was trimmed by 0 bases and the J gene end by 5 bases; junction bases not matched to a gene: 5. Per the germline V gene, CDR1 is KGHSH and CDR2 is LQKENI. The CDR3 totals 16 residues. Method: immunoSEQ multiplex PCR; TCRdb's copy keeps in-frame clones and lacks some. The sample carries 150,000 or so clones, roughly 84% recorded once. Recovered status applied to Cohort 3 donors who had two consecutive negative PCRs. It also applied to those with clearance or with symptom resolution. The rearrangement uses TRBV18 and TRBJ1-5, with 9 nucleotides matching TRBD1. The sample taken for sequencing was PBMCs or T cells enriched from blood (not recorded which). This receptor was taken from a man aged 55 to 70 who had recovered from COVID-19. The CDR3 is CASSPPGTGQDQPQHF. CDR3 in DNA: TGTGCCAGCTCACCACCAGGGACAGGGCAAGATCAGCCCCAGCATTTT.